This is a list of T cell receptor beta chains from one sample in a study of blood T cell repertoires in COVID-19. TCRdb's copy holds only in-frame clones and misses some; the assay was immunoSEQ multiplex PCR. The table records roughly 78,000 clones, less than 85% of them present only once. The specimen was peripheral blood. The receptor set was obtained from a woman older than 75 with acute or convalescent COVID-19. The CDR3 runs from the conserved cysteine through the conserved F or W. A D gene is named only where the DNA matches it firmly. Clone size appears in some rows only: once, few, many, or a class for an expanded clone.

V gene	clone size	D gene	J gene	CDR3 DNA	CDR3 protein
TRBV10-3	NA	NA	TRBJ1-1	TGTGCCACCTCGCCGGGGGGCATGGGTACTGAAGCTTTCTTT	CATSPGGMGTEAFF
TRBV5-1	few	TRBD1	TRBJ2-1	TGCGCCAGCAGCTTGCAGGGACAGGGGTTGGATGAGCAGTTCTTC	CASSLQGQGLDEQFF
TRBV30	once	NA	TRBJ2-7	TGTGCCTGGAGACCGACAGGCAGCTCCTACGAGCAGTACTTC	CAWRPTGSSYEQYF
TRBV7-3	NA	TRBD1	TRBJ2-2	TGTGCCAGCAGCTTAGGGACAGGGCGGGCCGGGGAGCTGTTTTTT	CASSLGTGRAGELFF
TRBV29-1	NA	TRBD1	TRBJ1-1	TGCAGCACCTCGGACAGGTTGAACACTGAAGCTTTCTTT	CSTSDRLNTEAFF
TRBV12-5	NA	NA	TRBJ1-5	TGTGCTAGTGGTTTAGGGAGAGGCAATCAGCCCCAGCATTTT	CASGLGRGNQPQHF
TRBV4-1	NA	NA	TRBJ1-5	TGCGCCAGCAGCCAAGTAACAGGGAGGCCCCAGCATTTT	CASSQVTGRPQHF
TRBV29-1	NA	NA	TRBJ1-1	TGCAGCGTTGAAAATGCGAGCTGGAACACTGAAGCTTTCTTT	CSVENASWNTEAFF
TRBV14	few	NA	TRBJ1-4	TGTGCCAGCAGCCGGTTACCCGGGACTAATCGTCTCAGGAATAATGAAAAACTGTTTTTT	CASSRLPGTNRLRNNEKLFF
TRBV6-6	NA	NA	TRBJ2-6	TGTGCCAGCAGCTGGCTCGGAGAGGGCTTATCATCTGGGGCCAACGTCCTGACTTTC	CASSWLGEGLSSGANVLTF
TRBV7-6	many	NA	TRBJ2-3	TGTGCCAGCAGCTTAAGGACAGCTTCTAGCACAGATACGCAGTATTTT	CASSLRTASSTDTQYF
TRBV19	NA	NA	TRBJ2-2	TGTGCCAGCTTCCCAGGGTGGACGAACACCGGGGAGCTGTTTTTT	CASFPGWTNTGELFF
TRBV5-6	NA	NA	TRBJ1-2	TGTGCCAGCAGCCGGACCAGGGATAGCTATGGCTACACCTTC	CASSRTRDSYGYTF
TRBV5-1	NA	NA	TRBJ2-6	TGCGCCAGCAGCCCCAGACAGGATCACTCTGGGGCCAACGTCCTGACTTTC	CASSPRQDHSGANVLTF
TRBV5-8	NA	TRBD1	TRBJ1-5	TGTGCCAGCAGCTTGGGACAGGGGGCGAATCAGCCCCAGCATTTT	CASSLGQGANQPQHF
TRBV19	NA	NA	TRBJ1-2	TGTGCCAGTAGTATAGTAGGGGCCAGCTATGGCTACACCTTC	CASSIVGASYGYTF
TRBV7-6	NA	TRBD2	TRBJ2-5	TGTGCCAGCAGCTCCACCCTAGCGGGGGCCCAAGAGACCCAGTACTTC	CASSSTLAGAQETQYF
TRBV5-1	NA	NA	TRBJ2-3	TGCGCCAGCAGCGTCGAGCGGGGCACAGATACGCAGTATTTT	CASSVERGTDTQYF
TRBV7-3	few	NA	TRBJ2-1	TGTGCCAGCAGCTTAACGTTACAAAATGAGCAGTTCTTC	CASSLTLQNEQFF
TRBV30	NA	TRBD1	TRBJ1-2	TGTGCCTGTCCGACAGGGTGGACTAACTATGGCTACACCTTC	CACPTGWTNYGYTF
TRBV19	NA	NA	TRBJ2-5	TGTGCCAGTAGTATCCAGGGCACCAACCCACAAGAGACCCAGTACTTC	CASSIQGTNPQETQYF
TRBV6-2/TRBV6-3	NA	TRBD1	TRBJ1-5	TGTGCCAGCAGTCGCTCAGGGGGGCCGTCCTGGGAGGCCCAGCATTTT	CASSRSGGPSWEAQHF
TRBV30	NA	NA	TRBJ1-2	TGTGCCTGGAGTGTAAGTTCAGGGAACTATGGCTACACCTTC	CAWSVSSGNYGYTF
TRBV5-4	NA	NA	TRBJ2-7	TGTGCCAGCAGCCCGACCCCGGACAACTACGAGCAGTACTTC	CASSPTPDNYEQYF
TRBV27	NA	TRBD1	TRBJ1-2	TGTGCCAGCAGTCCGGGCGACAGGGCCCAAATCTATGGCTACACCTTC	CASSPGDRAQIYGYTF
TRBV24-1	NA	NA	TRBJ2-5	TGTGCCACCAGTGATTCCCTTTCAGGGGCATACCAAGAGACCCAGTACTTC	CATSDSLSGAYQETQYF
TRBV5-4	NA	NA	TRBJ1-2	TGTGCCAGCAGCTTGGGCGCATCCTACACCTTC	CASSLGASYTF
TRBV27	NA	TRBD1	TRBJ1-2	TGTGCCAGCAGTCCCAGGACAGGGGTTAGGCAAGGCTACACCTTC	CASSPRTGVRQGYTF
TRBV10-3	NA	TRBD2	TRBJ2-1	TGTGCCAGCACCGGGACTAGCGCCAGAAGTGAGCAGTTCTTC	CASTGTSARSEQFF
TRBV11-2	NA	NA	TRBJ2-2	TGTGCCAGCAGCTCCGGGACAAGAGACACCGGGGAGCTGTTTTTT	CASSSGTRDTGELFF
TRBV19	medium-sized	NA	TRBJ1-4	TGTGCCAGTAGTATAGAACAGGCCAGGATAGGAGAAAAACTGTTTTTT	CASSIEQARIGEKLFF
TRBV5-1	NA	NA	TRBJ2-1	TGCGCCAGCAGCTTGAACGGGGGTAGTTCCTACAATGAGCAGTTCTTC	CASSLNGGSSYNEQFF
TRBV6-5	NA	NA	TRBJ1-1	TGTGCCAGCGGGGCGGGGAGTGGGCGACTAACTGAAGCTTTCTTT	CASGAGSGRLTEAFF
TRBV30	few	TRBD1	TRBJ1-2	TGTGCCTGGGCCCTAGGTAGAGGGGGCCTCTATGGCTACACCTTC	CAWALGRGGLYGYTF
TRBV3-1/TRBV3-2	NA	TRBD1	TRBJ1-1	TGTGCCAGCAGACAGACAGGGGGGGGCACTGAAGCTTTCTTT	CASRQTGGGTEAFF
TRBV18	NA	NA	TRBJ1-4	TGTGCCAGCTCACCACCCGGGACTAATGAAAAACTGTTTTTT	CASSPPGTNEKLFF